This T cell receptor (beta chain) was sequenced in a study of siplizumab effects on memory and regulatory T cells. CDR3 length equals 10 residues. In germline, CDR1 is SGHRS, CDR2 YFSETQ. Each sample had about 100,000 TCR templates assayed. The method was immunoSEQ multiplex PCR; TCRdb's version includes in-frame clones alone and lacks a portion of them. The data hold approximately 92,000 clones, with just under 95% observed a single time. The study's findings and limits: Controls had more than 25% Treg-derived mappable alloreactive CD4+ clones on average, versus approximately 70% with siplizumab. An assignable phenotype, naive or memory, was missing from roughly 76-95% of proliferating CD4+ or CD8+ clones. Naive T cells appeared more varied than memory cells and looked like key alloresponse contributors.

With respect to this clone: Its antigen is as yet unknown.

The chain links TRBV5-1 to TRBJ2-7, with D possibly being TRBD1 or TRBD2 (6 bases each). The receptor comes from a human donor in good health. Source material: non-Treg CD4+ T cells sorted from blood. The CDR3 DNA is TGCTCCCCGGGGGCCTGGGAGCAGTACTTC. Protein sequence: CSPGAWEQYF. The full variable domain, completed using reference TRBV5-1 and TRBJ2-7, is KAGVTQTPRYLIKTRGQQVTLSCSPISGHRSVSWYQQTPGQGLQFLFEYFSETQRNKGNFPGRFSGRQFSNSRSEMNVSTLELGDSALYLCSPGAWEQYFGPGTRLTVT.